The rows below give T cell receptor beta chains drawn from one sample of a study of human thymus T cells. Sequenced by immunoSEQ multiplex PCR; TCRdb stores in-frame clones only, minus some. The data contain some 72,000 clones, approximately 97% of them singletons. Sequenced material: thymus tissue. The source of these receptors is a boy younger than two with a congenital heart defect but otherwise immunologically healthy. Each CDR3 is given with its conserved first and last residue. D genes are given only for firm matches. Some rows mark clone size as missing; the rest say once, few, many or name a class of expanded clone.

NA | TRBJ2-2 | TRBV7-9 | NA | CASSLVQGNTGELFF | TGTGCCAGCAGCTTAGTCCAGGGCAACACCGGGGAGCTGTTTTTT
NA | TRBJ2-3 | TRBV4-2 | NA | CASSQQGGTQYF | TGTGCCAGCAGCCAGCAGGGTGGTACGCAGTATTTT
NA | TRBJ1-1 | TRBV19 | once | CASSIHQGFDTEAFF | TGTGCCAGTAGTATACACCAGGGTTTCGACACTGAAGCTTTCTTT
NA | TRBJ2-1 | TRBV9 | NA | CASSVEPANEQFF | TGTGCCAGCAGCGTAGAACCGGCAAATGAGCAGTTCTTC
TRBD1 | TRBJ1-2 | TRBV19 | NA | CASLTGGYGYTF | TGTGCCAGCTTGACAGGGGGCTATGGCTACACCTTC
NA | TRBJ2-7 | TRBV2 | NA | CASNRSVGCEQYF | TGTGCCAGCAACCGAAGTGTGGGTTGCGAGCAGTACTTC
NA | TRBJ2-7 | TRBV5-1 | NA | CASYRFSYEQYF | TGCGCCAGTTACAGGTTCTCCTACGAGCAGTACTTC
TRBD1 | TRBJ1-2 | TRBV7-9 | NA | CASRSAVVAGQGGGYTF | TGTGCCAGCAGATCCGCGGTCGTAGCCGGACAGGGGGGAGGCTACACCTTC
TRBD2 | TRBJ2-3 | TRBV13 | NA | CASSVGTPRAGTDTQYF | TGTGCCAGCAGCGTCGGGACTCCCCGAGCGGGGACAGATACGCAGTATTTT
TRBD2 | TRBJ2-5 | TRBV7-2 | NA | CASSLMGLAGKTGETQYF | TGTGCCAGCAGCTTAATGGGACTAGCGGGGAAAACGGGGGAGACCCAGTACTTC
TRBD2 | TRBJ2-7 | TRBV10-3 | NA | CAISESFPPSISGGAGEQYF | TGTGCCATCAGTGAGTCATTCCCCCCCTCTATTAGCGGGGGGGCGGGGGAGCAGTACTTC
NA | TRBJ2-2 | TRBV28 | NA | CASSSTVNTGELFF | TGTGCCAGCAGCTCGACGGTGAACACCGGGGAGCTGTTTTTT
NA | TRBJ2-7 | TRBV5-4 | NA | CASSYGAPSSYEQYF | TGTGCCAGCAGTTATGGGGCCCCGAGCTCCTACGAGCAGTACTTC
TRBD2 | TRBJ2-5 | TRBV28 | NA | CASRPASLAGVWYQETQYF | TGTGCCAGCAGGCCCGCATCCTTAGCGGGAGTGTGGTACCAAGAGACCCAGTACTTC
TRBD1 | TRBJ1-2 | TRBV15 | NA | CATSRDHRVTGTNYGYTF | TGTGCCACCAGCAGAGATCATCGGGTGACAGGGACTAACTATGGCTACACCTTC
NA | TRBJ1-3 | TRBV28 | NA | CASSNIQGFLSPVLNTIYF | TGTGCCAGCAGCAACATACAGGGTTTCTTGTCCCCCGTGCTAAACACCATATATTTT
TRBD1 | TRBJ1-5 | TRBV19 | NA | CASWTGGNQPQHF | TGTGCCAGTTGGACAGGGGGCAATCAGCCCCAGCATTTT